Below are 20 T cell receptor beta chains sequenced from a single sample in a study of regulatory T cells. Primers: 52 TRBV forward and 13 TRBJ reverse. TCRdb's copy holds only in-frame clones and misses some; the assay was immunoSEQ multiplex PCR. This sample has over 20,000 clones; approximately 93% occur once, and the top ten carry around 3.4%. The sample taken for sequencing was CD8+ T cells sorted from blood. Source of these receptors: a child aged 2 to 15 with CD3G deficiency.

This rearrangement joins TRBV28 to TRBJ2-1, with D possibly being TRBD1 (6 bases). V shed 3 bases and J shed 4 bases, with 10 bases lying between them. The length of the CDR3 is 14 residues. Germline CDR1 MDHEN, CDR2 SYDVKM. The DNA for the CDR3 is TGTGCCAGCAGTTTCACAGGGTGGTACAATGAGCAGTTCTTC. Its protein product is CASSFTGWYNEQFF.

The CDR3 loop reads CASSSRLAVDNEQFF. CDR3 DNA: TGTGCCAGCAGCTCTCGACTAGCGGTCGACAATGAGCAGTTCTTC. V usage is TRBV28 and J usage is TRBJ2-1, with 9 bases that match TRBD2. With 6 bases clipped from V and 5 bases from J, the junction kept 8 bases outside the gene matches. The CDR3 is 15 amino acids. Germline V CDR1 and CDR2: MDHEN, SYDVKM.

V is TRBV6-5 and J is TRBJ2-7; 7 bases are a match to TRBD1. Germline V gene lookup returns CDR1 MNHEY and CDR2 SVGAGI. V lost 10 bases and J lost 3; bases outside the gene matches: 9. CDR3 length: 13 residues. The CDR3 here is CATPRAGGYEQYF. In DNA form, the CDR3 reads TGTGCCACCCCCAGGGCAGGGGGCTACGAGCAGTACTTC.

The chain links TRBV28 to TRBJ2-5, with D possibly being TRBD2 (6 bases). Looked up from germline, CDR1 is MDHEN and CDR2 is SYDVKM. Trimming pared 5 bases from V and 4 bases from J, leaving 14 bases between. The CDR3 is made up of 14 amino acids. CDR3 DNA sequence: TGTGCCAGCAGTCTTTTGGCGGAGGGAGAGACCCAGTACTTC. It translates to CASSLLAEGETQYF.

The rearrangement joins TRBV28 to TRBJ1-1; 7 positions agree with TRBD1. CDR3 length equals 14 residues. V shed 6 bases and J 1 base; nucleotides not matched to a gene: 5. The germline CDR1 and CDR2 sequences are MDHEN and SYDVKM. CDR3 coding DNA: TGTGCCAGCAGGGCGACAGGGTGGAACACTGAAGCTTTCTTT. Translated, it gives CASRATGWNTEAFF.

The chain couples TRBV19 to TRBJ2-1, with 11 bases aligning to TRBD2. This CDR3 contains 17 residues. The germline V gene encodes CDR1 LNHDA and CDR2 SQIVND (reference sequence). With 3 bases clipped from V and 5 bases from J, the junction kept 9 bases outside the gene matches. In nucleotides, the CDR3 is TGTGCCAGTAGTATCGGCTCCCCGGGACTAGCGGACAATGAGCAGTTCTTC. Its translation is CASSIGSPGLADNEQFF. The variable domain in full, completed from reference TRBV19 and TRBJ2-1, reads DGGITQSPKYLFRKEGQNVTLSCEQNLNHDAMYWYRQDPGQGLRLIYYSQIVNDFQKGDIAEGYSVSREKKESFPLTVTSAQKNPTAFYLCASSIGSPGLADNEQFFGPGTRLTVL.

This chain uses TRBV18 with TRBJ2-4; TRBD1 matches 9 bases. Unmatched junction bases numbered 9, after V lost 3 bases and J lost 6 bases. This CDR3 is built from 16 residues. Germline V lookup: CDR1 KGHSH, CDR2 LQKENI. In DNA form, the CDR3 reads TGTGCCAGCTCACCGGAGGGCACAGGGGGCGGAAACATTCAGTACTTC. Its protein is CASSPEGTGGGNIQYF. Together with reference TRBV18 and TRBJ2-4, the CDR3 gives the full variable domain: NAGVMQNPRHLVRRRGQEARLRCSPMKGHSHVYWYRQLPEEGLKFMVYLQKENIIDESGMPKERFSAEFPKEGPSILRIQQVVRGDSAAYFCASSPEGTGGGNIQYFGAGTRLSVL.

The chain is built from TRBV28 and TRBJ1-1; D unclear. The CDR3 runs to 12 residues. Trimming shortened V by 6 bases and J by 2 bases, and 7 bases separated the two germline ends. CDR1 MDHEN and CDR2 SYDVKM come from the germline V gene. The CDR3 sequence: CASRRDNTEAFF. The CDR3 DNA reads TGTGCCAGCAGAAGGGATAACACTGAAGCTTTCTTT.

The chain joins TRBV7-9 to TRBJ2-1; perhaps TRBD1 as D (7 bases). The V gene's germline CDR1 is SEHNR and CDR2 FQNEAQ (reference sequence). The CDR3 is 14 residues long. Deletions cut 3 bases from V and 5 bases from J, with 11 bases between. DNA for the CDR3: TGTGCCAGCAGCTTTCCAGGGGGGAACAATGAGCAGTTCTTC. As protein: CASSFPGGNNEQFF.

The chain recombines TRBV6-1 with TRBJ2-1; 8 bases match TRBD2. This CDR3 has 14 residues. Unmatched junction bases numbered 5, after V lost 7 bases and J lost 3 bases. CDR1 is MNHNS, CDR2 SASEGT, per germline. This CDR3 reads CASTDLAGYNEQFF. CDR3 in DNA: TGTGCCAGCACCGATCTAGCGGGCTACAATGAGCAGTTCTTC.

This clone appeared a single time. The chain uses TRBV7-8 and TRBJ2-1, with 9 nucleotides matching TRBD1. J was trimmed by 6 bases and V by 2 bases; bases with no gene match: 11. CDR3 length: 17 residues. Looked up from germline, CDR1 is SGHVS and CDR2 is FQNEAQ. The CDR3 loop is CASSLFGRDRVPNEQFF. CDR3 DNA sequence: TGTGCCAGCAGCTTATTCGGGCGGGACAGGGTCCCCAATGAGCAGTTCTTC.

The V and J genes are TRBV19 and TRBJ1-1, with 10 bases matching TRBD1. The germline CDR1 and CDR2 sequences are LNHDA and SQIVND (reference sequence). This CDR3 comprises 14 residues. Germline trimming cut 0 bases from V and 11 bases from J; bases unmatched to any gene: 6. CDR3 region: CASSIDETGGDAFF. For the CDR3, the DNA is TGTGCCAGTAGTATAGACGAGACAGGGGGCGACGCTTTCTTT.

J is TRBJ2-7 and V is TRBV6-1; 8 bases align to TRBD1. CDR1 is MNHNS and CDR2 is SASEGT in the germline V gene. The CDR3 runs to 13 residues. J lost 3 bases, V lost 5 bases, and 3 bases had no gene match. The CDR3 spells CASSKTGVYEQYF. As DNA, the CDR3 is TGTGCCAGCAGTAAGACAGGGGTCTACGAGCAGTACTTC.

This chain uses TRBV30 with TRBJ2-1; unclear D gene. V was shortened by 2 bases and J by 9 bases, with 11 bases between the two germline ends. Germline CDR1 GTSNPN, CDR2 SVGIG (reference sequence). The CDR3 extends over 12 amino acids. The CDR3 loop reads CAWSLGFGEQFF. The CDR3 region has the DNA TGTGCCTGGAGTCTCGGGTTCGGTGAGCAGTTCTTC.

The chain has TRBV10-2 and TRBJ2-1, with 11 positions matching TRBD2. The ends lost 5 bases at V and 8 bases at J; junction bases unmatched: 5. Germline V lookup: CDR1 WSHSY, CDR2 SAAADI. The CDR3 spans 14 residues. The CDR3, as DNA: TGCGCCAGCAGTTTAGCGGGAGGGGGGGATGAGCAGTTCTTC. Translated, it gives CASSLAGGGDEQFF.

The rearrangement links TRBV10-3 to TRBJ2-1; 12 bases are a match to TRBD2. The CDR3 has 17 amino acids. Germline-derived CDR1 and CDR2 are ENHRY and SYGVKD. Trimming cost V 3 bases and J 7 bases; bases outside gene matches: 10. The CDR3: CAISDSGLAGIKNEQFF. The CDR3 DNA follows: TGTGCCATCAGTGATTCCGGACTAGCGGGAATTAAAAATGAGCAGTTCTTC.

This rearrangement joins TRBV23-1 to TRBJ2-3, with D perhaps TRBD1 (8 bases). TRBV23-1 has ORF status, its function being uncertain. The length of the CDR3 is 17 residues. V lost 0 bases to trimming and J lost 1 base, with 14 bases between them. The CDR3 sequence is CASSQSTTGGGTDTQYF. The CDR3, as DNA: TGCGCCAGCAGTCAATCGACTACAGGGGGGGGCACAGATACGCAGTATTTT.

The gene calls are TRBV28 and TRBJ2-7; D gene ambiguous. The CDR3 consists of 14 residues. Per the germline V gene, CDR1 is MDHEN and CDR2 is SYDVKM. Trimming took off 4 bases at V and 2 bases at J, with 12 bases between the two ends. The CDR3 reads CASSSARSTYEQYF. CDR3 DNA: TGTGCCAGCAGTTCCGCGCGCAGCACCTACGAGCAGTACTTC.

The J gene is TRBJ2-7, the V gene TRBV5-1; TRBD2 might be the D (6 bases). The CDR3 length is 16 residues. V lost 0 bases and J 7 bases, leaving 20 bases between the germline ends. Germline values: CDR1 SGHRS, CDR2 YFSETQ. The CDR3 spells CASSLGPGTSEREQYF. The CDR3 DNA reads TGCGCCAGCAGCTTGGGCCCTGGGACTTCGGAGAGGGAGCAGTACTTC.

Here the CDR3 DNA reads TGTGCCTGGAGTGGACAGCCGCGGGGCGAGCAGTACTTC. It yields the protein CAWSGQPRGEQYF. The V gene is TRBV30, the J gene TRBJ2-7, with D possibly TRBD2 on 6 matching bases. There are 13 residues in the CDR3. Germline values: CDR1 GTSNPN, CDR2 SVGIG (reference sequence). V was cut by 1 base and J by 6 bases, with 13 bases left in between. The entire variable domain, with the rest obtained from reference TRBV30 and TRBJ2-7, is as follows: SQTIHQWPATLVQPVGSPLSLECTVEGTSNPNLYWYRQAAGRGLQLLFYSVGIGQISSEVPQNLSASRPQDRQFILSSKKLLLSDSGFYLCAWSGQPRGEQYFGPGTRLTVT.